The clone carrying this T cell receptor (beta chain) has a handful of counts. Its specificity is not known. Distinct nucleotide sequences in the sample also encode this CDR3. Primers included in the PCR were 60 Vbeta and 13 Jbeta primers. Produced via immunoSEQ multiplex PCR; TCRdb's table is partial and in-frame only. This table holds 140,000 to 150,000 clones, about 80% found once. This record comes from a study of cytomegalovirus exposure and HLA in healthy donors. Findings and caveats of the study: By a later analysis, the bulk of CMV-associated TCR beta chains appeared HLA-restricted.

Looked up from germline, CDR1 is SGHRS and CDR2 is YFSETQ. The CDR3 spans 16 residues. Trimming removed 0 bases at V and 0 bases at J, with 13 bases between. The study sampled nominally healthy donors, though unrecorded immune exposures were likely. The receptor was isolated from a woman younger than 35 in good health and CMV-seropositive. V and J are TRBV5-1 and TRBJ2-7; D is perhaps TRBD2 (6 bases). The sample taken for sequencing was PBMCs. DNA of the CDR3: TGCGCCAGCAGCTTGGGTCACCGGGACTCCTCCTACGAGCAGTACTTC. This encodes CASSLGHRDSSYEQYF.